This T cell receptor beta chain came from a study of blood T cell repertoires in COVID-19. Study details: Acute and convalescent COVID-19 samples came from the United States, Italy and Spain.

Participant age was roughly 18 to 90 years, and participants resided in fewer than 25 US areas. Only in-frame clones appear in the TCRdb table, and some are missing; sequencing was by immunoSEQ multiplex PCR. The sample lists around 300,000 clones; 89% were seen once. CDR1 is GTSNPN and CDR2 is SVGIG in the germline V gene (reference sequence). V was trimmed by 8 bases and J by 4 bases, leaving 15 bases between them. The CDR3 sequence is 14 residues long. V gene TRBV30 combines with J gene TRBJ1-6; TRBD1 might be the D (6 bases). The source is a middle-aged woman who had recovered from COVID-19. Sequenced material: PBMCs or T cells enriched from blood (not recorded which). This chain's CDR3 is CAGDNRDYNSPLHF. Here the CDR3 DNA reads TGTGCCGGGGACAACAGGGATTATAATTCACCCCTCCACTTT.